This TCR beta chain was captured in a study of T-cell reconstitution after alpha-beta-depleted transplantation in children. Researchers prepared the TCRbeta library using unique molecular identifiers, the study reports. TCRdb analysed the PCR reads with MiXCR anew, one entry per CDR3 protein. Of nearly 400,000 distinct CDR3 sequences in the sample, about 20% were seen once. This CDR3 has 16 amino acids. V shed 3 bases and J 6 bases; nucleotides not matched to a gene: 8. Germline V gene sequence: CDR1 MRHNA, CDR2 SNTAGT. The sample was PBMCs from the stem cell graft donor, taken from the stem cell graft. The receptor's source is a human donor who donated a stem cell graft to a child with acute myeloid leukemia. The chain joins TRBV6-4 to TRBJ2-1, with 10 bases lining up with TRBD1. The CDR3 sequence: CASSEGGQGGGNEQFF. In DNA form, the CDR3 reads TGTGCCAGCAGTGAGGGAGGACAGGGGGGTGGCAATGAGCAGTTCTTC.